These 5 T cell receptor beta chains share one sample of origin, sequenced in a study of blood T cell repertoires in COVID-19. Libraries were prepared by immunoSEQ multiplex PCR; TCRdb keeps only in-frame clonotypes and omits some of them. The table has approximately 77,000 clones, over 85% seen once. Sequenced input: peripheral blood. The receptors were sampled from a man in his fifties or sixties with active COVID-19.

Concerning this clone: One end of the junction fails to match germline, which may point to a read error. The chain employs TRBV5-1 and TRBJ2-3, with D perhaps TRBD1 (7 bases). Germline CDR1 SGHRS, CDR2 YFSETQ. The CDR3 covers 13 residues. The CDR3 nucleotides read TGCGCCAGCAGCTCAGGGGGGACAGCTACGCAGTATTTT. Translated: CASSSGGTATQYF.

This chain connects TRBV7-9 to TRBJ1-4, with TRBD1 matching 7 bases. Unmatched junction bases numbered 13, after V lost 10 bases and J lost 8 bases. There are 14 residues in the CDR3. Germline CDR1 is SEHNR and CDR2 is FQNEAQ (reference sequence). The CDR3 DNA sequence: TGTGCCACCTCTGACCGAGACAGGGACGAAAAACTGTTTTTT. This gives the protein CATSDRDRDEKLFF.

This clone has only one observation. The chain is built from TRBV5-6 and TRBJ2-5; tentatively, D is TRBD1 (6 bases). The germline V gene has CDR1 SGHDT and CDR2 YYEEEE. The CDR3 length is 17 residues. Trimming left V 4 bases short and J 3 bases short, with 22 bases between. The chain's CDR3 is CASSTATTGWREETQYF. The CDR3 nucleotides are TGTGCCAGCAGCACGGCGACGACAGGTTGGCGGGAAGAGACCCAGTACTTC. The entire variable domain, with the rest obtained from reference TRBV5-6 and TRBJ2-5, is as follows: DAGVTQSPTHLIKTRGQQVTLRCSPKSGHDTVSWYQQALGQGPQFIFQYYEEEERQRGNFPDRFSGHQFPNYSSELNVNALLLGDSALYLCASSTATTGWREETQYFGPGTRLLVL.

The chain links TRBV18 to TRBJ2-1; D perhaps matches TRBD2 (5 bases). CDR3 length: 15 residues. V gave up 2 bases and J gave up 4 bases, with 12 bases separating them. Germline V lookup: CDR1 KGHSH, CDR2 LQKENI. The CDR3 DNA reads TGTGCCAGCTCACCAACAGCGGACCCGTACAATGAGCAGTTCTTC. Residues: CASSPTADPYNEQFF.

The gene calls are TRBV5-4 and TRBJ2-5; 8 bases match TRBD1. Unmatched junction bases numbered 6, after V lost 4 bases and J lost 4 bases. Per the germline V gene, CDR1 is SGHNT and CDR2 is YYREEE (reference sequence). The CDR3 contains 14 residues. The CDR3 bases are TGTGCCAGCAGCCCGGGGACAGGTGGAGAGACCCAGTACTTC. Its translation: CASSPGTGGETQYF. Full variable domain (outside the CDR3, taken from reference TRBV5-4 and TRBJ2-5): ETGVTQSPTHLIKTRGQQVTLRCSSQSGHNTVSWYQQALGQGPQFIFQYYREEENGRGNFPPRFSGLQFPNYSSELNVNALELDDSALYLCASSPGTGGETQYFGPGTRLLVL.